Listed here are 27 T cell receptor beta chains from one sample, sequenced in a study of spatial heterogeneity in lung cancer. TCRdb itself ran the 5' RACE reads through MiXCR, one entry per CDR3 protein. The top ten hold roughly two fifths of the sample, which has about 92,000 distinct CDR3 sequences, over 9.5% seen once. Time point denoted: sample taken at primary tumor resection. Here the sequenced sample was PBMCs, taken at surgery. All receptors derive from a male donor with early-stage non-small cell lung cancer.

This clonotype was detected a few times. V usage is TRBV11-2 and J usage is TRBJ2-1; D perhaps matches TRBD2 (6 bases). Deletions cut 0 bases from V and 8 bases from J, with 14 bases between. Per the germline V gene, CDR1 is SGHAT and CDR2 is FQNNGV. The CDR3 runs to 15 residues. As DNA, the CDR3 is TGTGCCAGCAGCTTAGAGAGTAGCGGCCCACATGAGCAGTTCTTC. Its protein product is CASSLESSGPHEQFF.

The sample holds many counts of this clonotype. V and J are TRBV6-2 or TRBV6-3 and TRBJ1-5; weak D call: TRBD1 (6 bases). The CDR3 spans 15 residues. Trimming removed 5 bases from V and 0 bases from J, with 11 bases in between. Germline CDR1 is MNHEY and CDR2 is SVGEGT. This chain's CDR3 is CASSQDRNSNQPQHF. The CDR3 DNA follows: TGTGCCAGCAGTCAAGACAGGAATAGCAATCAGCCCCAGCATTTT.

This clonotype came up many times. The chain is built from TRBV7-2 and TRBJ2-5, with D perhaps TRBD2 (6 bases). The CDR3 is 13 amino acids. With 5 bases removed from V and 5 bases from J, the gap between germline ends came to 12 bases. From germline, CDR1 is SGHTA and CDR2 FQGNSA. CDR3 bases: TGTGCCAGCAGCCGACTAGGGCAGGAGACCCAGTACTTC. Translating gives CASSRLGQETQYF.

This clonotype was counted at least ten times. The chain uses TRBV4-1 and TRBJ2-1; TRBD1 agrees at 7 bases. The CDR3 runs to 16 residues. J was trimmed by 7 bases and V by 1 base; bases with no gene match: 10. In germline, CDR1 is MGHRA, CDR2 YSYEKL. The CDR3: CASSQASQGVGNEQFF. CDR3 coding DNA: TGCGCCAGCAGCCAAGCCTCCCAGGGGGTTGGTAATGAGCAGTTCTTC.

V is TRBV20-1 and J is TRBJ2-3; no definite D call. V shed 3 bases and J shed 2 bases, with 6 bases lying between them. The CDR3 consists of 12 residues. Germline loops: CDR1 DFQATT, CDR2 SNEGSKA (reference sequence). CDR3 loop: CSASRPTDTQYF. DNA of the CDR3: TGCAGTGCTAGCCGTCCCACAGATACGCAGTATTTT.

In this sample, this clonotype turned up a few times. As DNA, the CDR3 is TGTGCCAGCAGCTTGCCGACTGGGGGAGCCGACACAGATACGCAGTATTTT. Protein sequence: CASSLPTGGADTDTQYF. V is TRBV7-2 and J is TRBJ2-3; D may match TRBD1 or TRBD2 (5 bases each). The V gene's germline CDR1 is SGHTA and CDR2 FQGNSA. The CDR3 is made up of 17 amino acids. V shed 3 bases and J shed 2 bases, with 18 bases lying between them. The variable domain in full, with the rest retrieved from reference TRBV7-2 and TRBJ2-3, is GAGVSQSPSNKVTEKGKDVELRCDPISGHTALYWYRQSLGQGLEFLIYFQGNSAPDKSGLPSDRFSAERTGGSVSTLTIQRTQQEDSAVYLCASSLPTGGADTDTQYFGPGTRLTVL.

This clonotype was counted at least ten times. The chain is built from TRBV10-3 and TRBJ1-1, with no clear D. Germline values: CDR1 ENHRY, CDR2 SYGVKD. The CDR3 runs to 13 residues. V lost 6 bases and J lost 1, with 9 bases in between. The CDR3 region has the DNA TGTGCCATCAGCAGGACCAAGAACACTGAAGCTTTCTTT. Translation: CAISRTKNTEAFF.

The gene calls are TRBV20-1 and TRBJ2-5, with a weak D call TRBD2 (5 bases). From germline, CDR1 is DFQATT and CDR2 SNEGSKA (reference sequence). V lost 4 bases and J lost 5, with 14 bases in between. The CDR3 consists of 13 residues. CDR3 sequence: CSANAKEAETQYF. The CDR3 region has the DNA TGCAGTGCTAACGCAAAGGAGGCGGAGACCCAGTACTTC.

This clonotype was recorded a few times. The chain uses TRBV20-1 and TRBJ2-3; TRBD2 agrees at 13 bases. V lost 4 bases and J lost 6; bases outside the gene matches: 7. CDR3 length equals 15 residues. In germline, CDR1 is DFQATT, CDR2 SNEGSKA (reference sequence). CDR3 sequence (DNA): TGCAGTGCTATTACTAGCGGGAGGGCCTCGGATACGCAGTATTTT. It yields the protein CSAITSGRASDTQYF.

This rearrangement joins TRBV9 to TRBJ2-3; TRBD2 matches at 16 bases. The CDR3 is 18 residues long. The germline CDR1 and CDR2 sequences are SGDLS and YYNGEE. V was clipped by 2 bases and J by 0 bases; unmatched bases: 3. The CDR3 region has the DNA TGTGCCAGCAGCGTGGGACTAGCGGGAGGGCCTAGCACAGATACGCAGTATTTT. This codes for CASSVGLAGGPSTDTQYF. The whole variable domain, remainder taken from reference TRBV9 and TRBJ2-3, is DSGVTQTPKHLITATGQRVTLRCSPRSGDLSVYWYQQSLDQGLQFLIQYYNGEERAKGNILERFSAQQFPDLHSELNLSSLELGDSALYFCASSVGLAGGPSTDTQYFGPGTRLTVL.

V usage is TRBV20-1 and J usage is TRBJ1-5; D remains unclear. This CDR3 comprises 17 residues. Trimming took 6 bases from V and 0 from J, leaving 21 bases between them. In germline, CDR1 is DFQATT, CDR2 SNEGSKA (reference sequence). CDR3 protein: CSAQYGRSSNSNQPQHF. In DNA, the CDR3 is TGCAGTGCCCAATACGGACGGAGCTCGAATAGCAATCAGCCCCAGCATTTT.

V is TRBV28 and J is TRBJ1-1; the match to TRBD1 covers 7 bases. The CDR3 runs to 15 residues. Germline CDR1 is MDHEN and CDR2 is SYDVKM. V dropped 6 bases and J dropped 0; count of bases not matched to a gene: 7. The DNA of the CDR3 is TGTGCCAGCAGATCCGGGACAGTCATGAACACTGAAGCTTTCTTT. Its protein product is CASRSGTVMNTEAFF.

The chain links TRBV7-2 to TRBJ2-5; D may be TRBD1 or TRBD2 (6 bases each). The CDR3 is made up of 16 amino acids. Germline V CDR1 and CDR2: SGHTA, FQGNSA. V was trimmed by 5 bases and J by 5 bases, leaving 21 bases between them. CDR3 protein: CASSPWTQRGPETQYF. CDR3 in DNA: TGTGCCAGCAGCCCTTGGACCCAACGGGGGCCGGAGACCCAGTACTTC.

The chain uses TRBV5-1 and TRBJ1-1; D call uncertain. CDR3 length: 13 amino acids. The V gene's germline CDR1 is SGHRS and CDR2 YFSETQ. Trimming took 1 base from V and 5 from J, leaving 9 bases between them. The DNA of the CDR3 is TGCGCCAGCAGCTTGTCGGTGGGGACTGAAGCTTTCTTT. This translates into CASSLSVGTEAFF.

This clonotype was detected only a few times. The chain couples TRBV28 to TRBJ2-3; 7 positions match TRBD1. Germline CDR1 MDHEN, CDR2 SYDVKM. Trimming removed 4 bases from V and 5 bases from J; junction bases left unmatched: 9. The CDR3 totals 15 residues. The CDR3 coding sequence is TGTGCCAGCAGTTCGGGCCGCAGGGGGTTAGATACGCAGTATTTT. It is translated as CASSSGRRGLDTQYF.

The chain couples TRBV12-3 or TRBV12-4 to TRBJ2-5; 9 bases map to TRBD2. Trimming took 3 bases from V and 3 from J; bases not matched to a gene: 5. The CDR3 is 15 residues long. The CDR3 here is CASSFRAGGKETQYF. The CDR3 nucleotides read TGTGCCAGCAGTTTCCGAGCGGGGGGTAAAGAGACCCAGTACTTC.

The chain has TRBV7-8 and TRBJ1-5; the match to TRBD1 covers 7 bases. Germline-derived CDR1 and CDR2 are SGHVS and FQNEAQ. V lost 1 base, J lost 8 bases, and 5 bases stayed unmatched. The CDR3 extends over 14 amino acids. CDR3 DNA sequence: TGTGCCAGCAGCTTAGGACAGGGAGATGAGCCCCAGCATTTT. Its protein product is CASSLGQGDEPQHF.

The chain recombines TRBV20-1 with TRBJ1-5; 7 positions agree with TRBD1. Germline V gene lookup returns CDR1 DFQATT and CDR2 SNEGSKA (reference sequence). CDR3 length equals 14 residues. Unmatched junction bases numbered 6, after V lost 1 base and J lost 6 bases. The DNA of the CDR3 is TGCAGTGCTAGAGGCAGGGGGGGAAGTCAGCCCCAGCATTTT. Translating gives CSARGRGGSQPQHF.

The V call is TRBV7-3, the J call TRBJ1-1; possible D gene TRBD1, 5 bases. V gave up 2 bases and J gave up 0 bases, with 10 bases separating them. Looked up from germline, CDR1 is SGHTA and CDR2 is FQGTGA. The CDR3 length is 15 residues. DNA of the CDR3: TGTGCCAGCAGCTTAGATGGGGCTATGAACACTGAAGCTTTCTTT. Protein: CASSLDGAMNTEAFF. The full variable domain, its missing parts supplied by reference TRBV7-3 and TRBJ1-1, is GAGVSQTPSNKVTEKGKYVELRCDPISGHTALYWYRQSLGQGPEFLIYFQGTGAADDSGLPNDRFFAVRPEGSVSTLKIQRTERGDSAVYLCASSLDGAMNTEAFFGQGTRLTVV.

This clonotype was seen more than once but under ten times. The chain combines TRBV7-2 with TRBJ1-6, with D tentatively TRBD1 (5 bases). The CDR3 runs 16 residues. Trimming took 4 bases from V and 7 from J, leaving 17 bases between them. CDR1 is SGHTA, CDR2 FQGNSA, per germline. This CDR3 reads CASSSEGRGANSPLHF. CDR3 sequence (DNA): TGTGCCAGCAGCTCTGAGGGCCGTGGGGCGAATTCACCCCTCCACTTT.

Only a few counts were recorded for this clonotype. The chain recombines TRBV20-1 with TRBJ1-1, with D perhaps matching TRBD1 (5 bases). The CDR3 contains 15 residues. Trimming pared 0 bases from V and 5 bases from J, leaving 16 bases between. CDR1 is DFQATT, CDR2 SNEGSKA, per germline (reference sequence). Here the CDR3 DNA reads TGCAGTGCTAGAGATCGGGGCCCGGGGGGGACTGAAGCTTTCTTT. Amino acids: CSARDRGPGGTEAFF.

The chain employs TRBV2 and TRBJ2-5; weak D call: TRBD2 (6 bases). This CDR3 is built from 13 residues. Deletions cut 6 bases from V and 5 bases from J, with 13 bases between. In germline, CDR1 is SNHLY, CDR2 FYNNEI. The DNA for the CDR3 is TGTGCCAGCAGCATGGGACTGGGGGAGACCCAGTACTTC. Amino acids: CASSMGLGETQYF.

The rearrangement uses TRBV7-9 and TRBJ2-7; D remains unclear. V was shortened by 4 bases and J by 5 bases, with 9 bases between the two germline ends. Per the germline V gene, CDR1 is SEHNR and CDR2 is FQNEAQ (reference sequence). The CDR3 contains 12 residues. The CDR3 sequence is CASSSNPHEQYF. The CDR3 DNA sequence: TGTGCCAGCAGCTCGAACCCACACGAGCAGTACTTC. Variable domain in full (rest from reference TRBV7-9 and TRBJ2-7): DTGVSQNPRHKITKRGQNVTFRCDPISEHNRLYWYRQTLGQGPEFLTYFQNEAQLEKSRLLSDRFSAERPKGSFSTLEIQRTEQGDSAMYLCASSSNPHEQYFGPGTRLTVT.

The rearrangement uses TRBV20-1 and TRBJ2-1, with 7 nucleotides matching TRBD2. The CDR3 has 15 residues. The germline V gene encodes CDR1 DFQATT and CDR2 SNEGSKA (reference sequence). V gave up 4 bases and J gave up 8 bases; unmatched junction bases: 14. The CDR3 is CSAIRAGEPMDEQFF. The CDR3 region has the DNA TGCAGTGCTATCCGGGCGGGGGAGCCGATGGATGAGCAGTTCTTC.

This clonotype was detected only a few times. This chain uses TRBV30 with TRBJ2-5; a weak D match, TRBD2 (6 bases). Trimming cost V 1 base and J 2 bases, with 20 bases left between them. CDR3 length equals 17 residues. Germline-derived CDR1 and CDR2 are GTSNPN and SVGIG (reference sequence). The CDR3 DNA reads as TGTGCCTGGAGTGGGCCCCTGCGCGGGGTAAGGCAAGAGACCCAGTACTTC. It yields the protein CAWSGPLRGVRQETQYF.

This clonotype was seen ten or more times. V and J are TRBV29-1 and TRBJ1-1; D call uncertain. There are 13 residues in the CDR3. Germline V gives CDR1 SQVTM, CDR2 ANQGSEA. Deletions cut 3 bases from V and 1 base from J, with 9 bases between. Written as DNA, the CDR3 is TGCAGCGTTGACCGGGGAGCGAACACTGAAGCTTTCTTT. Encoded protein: CSVDRGANTEAFF.

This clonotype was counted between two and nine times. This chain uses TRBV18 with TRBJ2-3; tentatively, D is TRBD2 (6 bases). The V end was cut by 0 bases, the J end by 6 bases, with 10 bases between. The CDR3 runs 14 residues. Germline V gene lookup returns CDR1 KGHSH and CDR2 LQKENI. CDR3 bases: TGTGCCAGCTCACCACCCTTAGGAGGGGATACGCAGTATTTT. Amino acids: CASSPPLGGDTQYF.